This TCR beta chain emerged from a study of blood T cell repertoires in COVID-19. Whole-study context: Sites in the United States, Italy and Spain provided acute and convalescent COVID-19 samples. The cDNA or gDNA used as material had been derived from T cells, B-cell-depleted T cells, or PBMCs.

The CDR3 is 14 amino acids. The V end lost 10 bases, the J end lost 4 bases, and 19 bases lay between the germline ends. The germline V gene encodes CDR1 SNHLY and CDR2 FYNNEI. Assay: immunoSEQ multiplex PCR; the TCRdb copy retains only in-frame clones and omits some. The sample comprises about 300,000 clones, about 90% of which are singletons, and less than 2% rests with the top ten. The sample was peripheral blood. The receptor was isolated from a young woman with COVID-19, enrolled during active disease. The V and J genes are TRBV2 and TRBJ1-1; a weak D match, TRBD1 (5 bases). The CDR3 coding sequence is TGTGCCACCATGAGGGGAGCGGGGGTCACTGAAGCTTTCTTT. Protein: CATMRGAGVTEAFF.